Listed below are T cell receptor beta chains from one sample, sequenced in a study of T cell responses to AZD1222 COVID-19 vaccine. Data came from immunoSEQ multiplex PCR; TCRdb stores just in-frame clones and leaves some out. The data hold approximately 71,000 clones, with around nine tenths observed a single time. Sample: peripheral blood, taken on day 0 of AZD1222 vaccination. Receptors were obtained from an adult in good health. Each CDR3 is given with its conserved first and last residue. Each record gives: clone size, D gene, J gene, V gene, CDR3 protein, CDR3 DNA. A D gene is named only where the DNA matches it firmly. The size of a clone is reported for some rows only, either as once, few or many, or as a class for expanded clones.

>.|TRBD2|TRBJ2-1|TRBV24-1
CATSDLGDYWNEQFF
TGTGCCACCAGTGATTTGGGGGACTACTGGAATGAGCAGTTCTTC
>.|.|TRBJ2-3|TRBV2
CASTPQGADTQYF
TGTGCCAGCACGCCCCAGGGCGCAGATACGCAGTATTTT
>once|.|TRBJ1-6|TRBV2
CASRGGRGNSPLHF
TGTGCCAGCCGTGGGGGGCGCGGTAATTCACCCCTCCACTTT
>.|.|TRBJ2-1|TRBV3-1/TRBV3-2
CASSQLPRRNEQFF
TGTGCCAGCAGCCAACTCCCCAGGCGGAATGAGCAGTTCTTC
>.|.|TRBJ1-1|TRBV7-2
CASSLKDSGTEAFF
TGTGCCAGCAGCTTAAAGGACAGCGGGACTGAAGCTTTCTTT
>.|TRBD2|TRBJ2-7|TRBV6-5
CASSPTSGFHEQYF
TGTGCCAGCAGCCCGACTAGCGGGTTCCACGAGCAGTACTTC
>.|.|TRBJ1-1|TRBV6-6
CASSYSLLARNTEAFF
TGTGCCAGCAGTTACTCGTTGTTGGCGCGGAACACTGAAGCTTTCTTT
>.|.|TRBJ1-2|TRBV25-1
CASSDPTVNYGYTF
TGTGCCAGCAGTGACCCGACAGTGAACTATGGCTACACCTTC
>.|TRBD1|TRBJ1-2|TRBV5-5
CASSLIILGQGRGYTF
TGTGCCAGCAGCTTGATTATTCTTGGACAGGGCCGAGGCTACACCTTC
>.|.|TRBJ2-7|TRBV5-4
CASSLVTGSFYEQYF
TGTGCCAGCAGCTTGGTGACCGGATCGTTCTACGAGCAGTACTTC
>once|TRBD2|TRBJ2-7|TRBV29-1
CSVGEGSGYEQYF
TGCAGCGTTGGGGAAGGTAGCGGGTACGAGCAGTACTTC
>once|.|TRBJ1-5|TRBV2
CASSGRGGRNQPQHF
TGTGCCAGCAGCGGACGGGGCGGTCGCAATCAGCCCCAGCATTTT
>.|.|TRBJ1-5|TRBV4-3
CASSQEIRTVGPQHF
TGCGCCAGCAGCCAAGAAATCCGGACCGTTGGGCCCCAGCATTTT
>.|TRBD2|TRBJ2-2|TRBV27
CASSLTSGRAGTGELFF
TGTGCCAGCAGTCTCACTAGCGGGAGGGCCGGCACCGGGGAGCTGTTTTTT
>.|TRBD1|TRBJ1-6|TRBV4-1
CASSQDPGVGGNSPLHF
TGCGCCAGCAGCCAAGATCCGGGGGTAGGGGGCAATTCACCCCTCCACTTT
>.|TRBD1|TRBJ2-2|TRBV24-1
CATRQGPNTGELFF
TGTGCCACCCGACAGGGGCCGAACACCGGGGAGCTGTTTTTT
>.|TRBD1|TRBJ2-3|TRBV5-1
CASSLTGGSAPDTQYF
TGCGCCAGCAGCTTAACAGGGGGCTCGGCCCCAGATACGCAGTATTTT
>.|TRBD2|TRBJ2-5|TRBV2
CASVDAGTSGSGGETQYF
TGTGCCAGCGTTGATGCCGGGACTAGCGGGAGTGGTGGGGAGACCCAGTACTTC
>.|TRBD2|TRBJ2-2|TRBV18
CASSPTASGSLGTGELFF
TGTGCCAGCTCACCAACGGCTAGCGGGAGCCTTGGCACCGGGGAGCTGTTTTTT
>once|TRBD1|TRBJ1-1|TRBV4-2
CASSQAVTVRGSHTEAFF
TGTGCCAGCAGCCAAGCCGTAACAGTCAGGGGGTCTCACACTGAAGCTTTCTTT
>.|.|TRBJ2-2|TRBV24-1
CATSDPGNAGELFF
TGTGCCACCAGTGATCCTGGAAACGCCGGGGAGCTGTTTTTT
>.|.|TRBJ1-5|TRBV15
CATSSLPGDSNQPQHF
TGTGCCACCAGCAGCCTCCCAGGGGATAGCAATCAGCCCCAGCATTTT
>.|.|TRBJ1-1|TRBV6-1
CASSEVVGRRRAFEAFF
TGTGCCAGCAGTGAAGTAGTGGGACGACGGCGAGCCTTTGAAGCTTTCTTT
>.|TRBD2|TRBJ2-7|TRBV27
CASGLAGNYEQYF
TGTGCCAGTGGACTAGCGGGAAACTACGAGCAGTACTTC
>.|.|TRBJ1-4|TRBV2
CASSEEQGREKLFF
TGTGCCAGCAGTGAAGAACAGGGACGAGAAAAACTGTTTTTT
>.|.|TRBJ1-5|TRBV4-1
CASSAQGRGYSGNQPQHF
TGCGCCAGCAGCGCCCAGGGCCGTGGATATTCGGGCAATCAGCCCCAGCATTTT
>.|.|TRBJ1-2|TRBV24-1
CATSDARYYGYTF
TGTGCCACCAGTGATGCCCGCTACTATGGCTACACCTTC
>.|.|TRBJ2-1|TRBV27
CASREGVLSYNEQFF
TGTGCCAGCAGGGAGGGGGTCCTCTCCTACAATGAGCAGTTCTTC
>.|TRBD2|TRBJ2-1|TRBV6-6
CASSPGLAGASYNEQFF
TGTGCCAGCAGTCCGGGACTAGCGGGAGCCTCCTACAATGAGCAGTTCTTC
>.|TRBD2|TRBJ2-1|TRBV29-1
CSVGTSGTQFF
TGCAGCGTGGGGACTAGCGGGACGCAGTTCTTC
>.|.|TRBJ1-3|TRBV6-6
CASSSNGAFSGNTIYF
TGTGCCAGCAGTTCGAACGGGGCCTTCTCTGGAAACACCATATATTTT
>.|TRBD1|TRBJ1-2|TRBV5-1
CASSSGTGDSINYGYTF
TGCGCCAGCAGTTCCGGGACAGGGGACAGTATTAACTATGGCTACACCTTC
>.|TRBD1|TRBJ2-7|TRBV19
CASRRTGRSYEQYF
TGTGCCAGTAGGAGGACAGGTCGATCCTACGAGCAGTACTTC
>.|.|TRBJ2-7|TRBV7-9
CASSLEQGYEQYF
TGTGCCAGCAGCTTAGAACAGGGCTACGAGCAGTACTTC
>.|.|TRBJ2-1|TRBV7-3
CASSYSGTGNEQFF
TGTGCCAGCAGCTATAGCGGGACAGGGAATGAGCAGTTCTTC
>.|.|TRBJ2-1|TRBV6-5
CASSYRGGGGEQFF
TGTGCCAGCAGTTACAGGGGAGGGGGGGGTGAGCAGTTCTTC
>.|.|TRBJ1-2|TRBV5-4
CASSFWQSNYGYTF
TGTGCCAGCAGCTTTTGGCAGTCTAACTATGGCTACACCTTC
>.|.|TRBJ1-2|TRBV28
CASSSGRYGYTF
TGTGCCAGCAGTTCGGGCCGCTATGGCTACACCTTC
>few|.|TRBJ1-6|TRBV5-1
CASSRQTRGSYNSPLHF
TGCGCCAGCAGCCGTCAAACCAGGGGCTCCTATAATTCACCCCTCCACTTT
>medium-sized|.|TRBJ1-1|TRBV24-1
CATSSSPLLRRRNTEAFF
TGTGCCACCAGTTCTTCCCCTTTGTTGAGACGGAGGAACACTGAAGCTTTCTTT
>.|TRBD2|TRBJ2-1|TRBV3-1/TRBV3-2
CASRPEGGLANEQFF
TGTGCCAGCCGCCCTGAGGGAGGGTTAGCCAATGAGCAGTTCTTC
>.|.|TRBJ1-2|TRBV18
CASSPQDSSYGYTF
TGTGCCAGCTCACCCCAGGACAGTTCCTATGGCTACACCTTC
>.|.|TRBJ1-5|TRBV5-1
CASSLWGDQPQHF
TGCGCCAGCAGCTTGTGGGGGGACCAGCCCCAGCATTTT
>.|TRBD1|TRBJ1-4|TRBV4-1
CASSQAGARDRGLEKLFF
TGCGCCAGCAGCCAAGCGGGAGCTCGGGACAGGGGGCTTGAAAAACTGTTTTTT
>.|TRBD1|TRBJ1-5|TRBV7-9
CASSLTGDNQPQHF
TGTGCCAGCAGCCTAACAGGGGACAATCAGCCCCAGCATTTT
>.|.|TRBJ1-4|TRBV4-1
CASSPAPDFNEKLFF
TGCGCCAGCAGCCCGGCGCCGGACTTTAATGAAAAACTGTTTTTT
>.|.|TRBJ2-5|TRBV18
CASSPKLGPTSQTQYF
TGTGCCAGCTCACCAAAACTAGGACCTACCTCACAGACCCAGTACTTC
>.|.|TRBJ2-7|TRBV28
CASRVSTGSYDLYF
TGTGCCAGCAGGGTTTCGACAGGATCCTACGATCTGTACTTC